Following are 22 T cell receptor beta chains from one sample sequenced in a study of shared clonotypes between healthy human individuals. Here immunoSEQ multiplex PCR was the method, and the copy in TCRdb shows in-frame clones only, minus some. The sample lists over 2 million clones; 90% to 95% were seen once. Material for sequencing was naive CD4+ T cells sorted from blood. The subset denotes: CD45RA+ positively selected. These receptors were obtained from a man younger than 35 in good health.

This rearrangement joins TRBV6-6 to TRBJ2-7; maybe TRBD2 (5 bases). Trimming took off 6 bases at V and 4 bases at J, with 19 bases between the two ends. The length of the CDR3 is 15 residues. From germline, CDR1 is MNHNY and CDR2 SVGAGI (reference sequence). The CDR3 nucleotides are TGTGCCAGCAGCCACGAATCACGAGGGATTTACGAGCAGTACTTC. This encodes CASSHESRGIYEQYF.

This chain's CDR3 is CASSPRGQGRQPQHF. CDR3 DNA sequence: TGTGCCAGCTCACCACGGGGACAGGGGAGGCAGCCCCAGCATTTT. The chain employs TRBV18 and TRBJ1-5, with 10 bases identical to TRBD1. This CDR3 spans 15 amino acids. With V trimmed by 1 base and J by 7 bases, 4 bases remained unmatched. CDR1 KGHSH and CDR2 LQKENI come from the germline V gene.

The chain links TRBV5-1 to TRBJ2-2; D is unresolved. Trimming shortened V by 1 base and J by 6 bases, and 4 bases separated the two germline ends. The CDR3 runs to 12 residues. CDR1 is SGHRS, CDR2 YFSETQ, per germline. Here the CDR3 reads CASSLNAGELFF. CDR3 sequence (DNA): TGCGCCAGCAGCTTGAATGCCGGGGAGCTGTTTTTT.

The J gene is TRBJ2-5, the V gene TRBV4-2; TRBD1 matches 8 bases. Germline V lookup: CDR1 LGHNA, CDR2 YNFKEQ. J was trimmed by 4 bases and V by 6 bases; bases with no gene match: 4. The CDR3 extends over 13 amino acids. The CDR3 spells CASRETGGETQYF. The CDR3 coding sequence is TGTGCCAGCAGGGAAACAGGGGGAGAGACCCAGTACTTC.

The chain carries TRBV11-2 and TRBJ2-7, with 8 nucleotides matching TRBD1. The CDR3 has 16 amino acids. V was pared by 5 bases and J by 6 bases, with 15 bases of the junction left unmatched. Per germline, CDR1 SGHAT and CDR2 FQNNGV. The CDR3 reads CASSQTLITGGTEQYF. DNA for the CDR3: TGTGCCAGCAGCCAAACATTAATAACAGGGGGGACCGAGCAGTACTTC.

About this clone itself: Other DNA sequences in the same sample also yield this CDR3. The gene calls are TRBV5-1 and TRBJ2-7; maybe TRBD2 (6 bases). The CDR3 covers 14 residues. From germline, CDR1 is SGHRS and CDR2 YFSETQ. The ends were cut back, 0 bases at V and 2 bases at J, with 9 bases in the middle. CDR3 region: CASSLVGGPYEQYF. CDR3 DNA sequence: TGCGCCAGCAGCTTGGTCGGGGGTCCCTACGAGCAGTACTTC.

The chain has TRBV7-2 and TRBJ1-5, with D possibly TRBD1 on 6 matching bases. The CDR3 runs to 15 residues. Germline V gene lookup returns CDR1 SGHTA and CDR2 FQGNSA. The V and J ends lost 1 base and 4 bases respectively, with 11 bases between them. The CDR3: CASSLDATGNQPQHF. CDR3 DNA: TGTGCCAGCAGCTTAGATGCGACAGGTAATCAGCCCCAGCATTTT.

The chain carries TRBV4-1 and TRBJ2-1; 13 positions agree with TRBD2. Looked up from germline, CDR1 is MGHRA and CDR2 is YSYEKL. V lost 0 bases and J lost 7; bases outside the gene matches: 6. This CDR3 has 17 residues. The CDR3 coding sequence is TGCGCCAGCAGCCAAGAACCGGGACTAGCGGGAAGTAATGAGCAGTTCTTC. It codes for CASSQEPGLAGSNEQFF.

CDR3 bases: TGTGCCAGCAGTCCCGGGAACACTTTAGCCAAAAACATTCAGTACTTC. Amino acid sequence: CASSPGNTLAKNIQYF. The V gene is TRBV27, the J gene TRBJ2-4; tentatively, D is TRBD2 (5 bases). CDR3 size: 16 residues. Between the trimmed V and J ends, which lost 5 bases and 0 bases, there was a span of 14 bases. Germline lookup yields CDR1 MNHEY and CDR2 SMNVEV (reference sequence).

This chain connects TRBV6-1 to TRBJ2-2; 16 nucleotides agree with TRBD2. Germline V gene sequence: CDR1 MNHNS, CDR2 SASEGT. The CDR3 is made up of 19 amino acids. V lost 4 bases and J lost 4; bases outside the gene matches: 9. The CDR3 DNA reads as TGTGCCAGCAGTGCGTCTACCGGGACTAGCGGGAGGGCCACCGGGGAGCTGTTTTTT. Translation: CASSASTGTSGRATGELFF.

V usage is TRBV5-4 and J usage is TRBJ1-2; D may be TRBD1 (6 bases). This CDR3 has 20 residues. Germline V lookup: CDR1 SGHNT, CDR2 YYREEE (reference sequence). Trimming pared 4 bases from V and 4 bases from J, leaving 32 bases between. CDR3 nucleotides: TGTGCCAGCAGCAGCTTCAGGGGTTCAGGGATGGTGGGGCCTAGCTATGGCTACACCTTC. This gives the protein CASSSFRGSGMVGPSYGYTF.

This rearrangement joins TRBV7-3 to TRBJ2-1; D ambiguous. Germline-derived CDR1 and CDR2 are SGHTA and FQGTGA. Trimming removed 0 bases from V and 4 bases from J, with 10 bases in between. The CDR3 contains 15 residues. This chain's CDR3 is CASSLTRSGYNEQFF. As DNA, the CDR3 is TGTGCCAGCAGCTTAACTCGATCCGGGTACAATGAGCAGTTCTTC.

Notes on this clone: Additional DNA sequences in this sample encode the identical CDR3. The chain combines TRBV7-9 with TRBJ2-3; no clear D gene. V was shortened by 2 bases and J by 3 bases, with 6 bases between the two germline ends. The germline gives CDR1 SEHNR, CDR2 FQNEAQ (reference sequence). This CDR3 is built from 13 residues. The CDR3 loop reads CASSLRLTDTQYF. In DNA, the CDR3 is TGTGCCAGCAGCTTACGTTTAACAGATACGCAGTATTTT.

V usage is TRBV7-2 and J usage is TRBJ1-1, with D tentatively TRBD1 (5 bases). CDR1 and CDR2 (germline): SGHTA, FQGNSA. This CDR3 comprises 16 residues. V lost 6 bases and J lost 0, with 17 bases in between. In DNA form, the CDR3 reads TGTGCCAGCAGTCGGGACCGGACCCCTATGAACACTGAAGCTTTCTTT. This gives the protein CASSRDRTPMNTEAFF.

CDR3 in DNA: TGTGCCAGCAGCCCCCTGGGGGGGCTTAATAATTCACCCCTCCACTTT. Translating it yields CASSPLGGLNNSPLHF. V and J are TRBV7-2 and TRBJ1-6; D is possibly TRBD1 (6 bases). The CDR3 has 16 residues. V shed 5 bases and J shed 5 bases, with 16 bases lying between them. Looked up from germline, CDR1 is SGHTA and CDR2 is FQGNSA. Drawing the rest from reference TRBV7-2 and TRBJ1-6, the complete variable domain is GAGVSQSPSNKVTEKGKDVELRCDPISGHTALYWYRQSLGQGLEFLIYFQGNSAPDKSGLPSDRFSAERTGGSVSTLTIQRTQQEDSAVYLCASSPLGGLNNSPLHFGNGTRLTVT.

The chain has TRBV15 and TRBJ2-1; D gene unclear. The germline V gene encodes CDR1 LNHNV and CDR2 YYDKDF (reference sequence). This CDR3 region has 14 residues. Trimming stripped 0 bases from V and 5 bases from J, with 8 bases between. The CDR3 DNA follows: TGTGCCACCAGCAGAGATTTGGATAACAATGAGCAGTTCTTC. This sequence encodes CATSRDLDNNEQFF.

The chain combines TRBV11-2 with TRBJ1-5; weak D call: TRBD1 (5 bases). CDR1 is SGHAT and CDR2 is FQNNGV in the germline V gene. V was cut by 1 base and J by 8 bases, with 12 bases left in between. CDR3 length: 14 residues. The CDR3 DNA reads TGTGCCAGCAGCTTAGCAGGGTTTGGGGAGCCCCAGCATTTT. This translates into CASSLAGFGEPQHF.

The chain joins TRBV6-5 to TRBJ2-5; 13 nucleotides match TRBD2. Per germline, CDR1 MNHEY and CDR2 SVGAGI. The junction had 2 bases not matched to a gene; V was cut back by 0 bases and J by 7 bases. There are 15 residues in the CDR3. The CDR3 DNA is TGTGCCAGCAGTTACTCACTAGCGGGAGGGTGGACCCAGTACTTC. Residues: CASSYSLAGGWTQYF.

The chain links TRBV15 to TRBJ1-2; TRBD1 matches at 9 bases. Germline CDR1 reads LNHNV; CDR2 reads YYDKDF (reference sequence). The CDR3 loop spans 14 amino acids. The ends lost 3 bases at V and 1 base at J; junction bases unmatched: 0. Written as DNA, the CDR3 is TGTGCCACCAGCAGGGGACAGGGTAACTATGGCTACACCTTC. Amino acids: CATSRGQGNYGYTF.

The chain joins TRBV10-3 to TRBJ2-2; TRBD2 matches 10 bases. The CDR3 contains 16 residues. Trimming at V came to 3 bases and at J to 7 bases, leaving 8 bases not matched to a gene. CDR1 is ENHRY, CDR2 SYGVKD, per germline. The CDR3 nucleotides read TGTGCCATCAGTGAACCGAGCGGGAGGGCCGGCGGGGAGCTGTTTTTT. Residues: CAISEPSGRAGGELFF.

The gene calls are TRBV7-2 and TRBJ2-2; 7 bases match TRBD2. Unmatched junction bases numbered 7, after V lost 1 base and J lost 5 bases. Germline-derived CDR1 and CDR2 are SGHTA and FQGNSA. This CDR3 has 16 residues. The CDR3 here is CASSLVGGRDTGELFF. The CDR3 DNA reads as TGTGCCAGCAGCTTAGTGGGAGGGAGGGATACCGGGGAGCTGTTTTTT.

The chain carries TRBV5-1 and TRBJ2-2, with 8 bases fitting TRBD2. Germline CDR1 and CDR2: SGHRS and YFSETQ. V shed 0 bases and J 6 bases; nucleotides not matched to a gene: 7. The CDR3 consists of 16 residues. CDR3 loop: CASSLGRREVPGELFF. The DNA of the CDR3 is TGCGCCAGCAGCTTGGGACGGCGGGAGGTTCCCGGGGAGCTGTTTTTT. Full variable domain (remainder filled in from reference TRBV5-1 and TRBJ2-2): KAGVTQTPRYLIKTRGQQVTLSCSPISGHRSVSWYQQTPGQGLQFLFEYFSETQRNKGNFPGRFSGRQFSNSRSEMNVSTLELGDSALYLCASSLGRREVPGELFFGEGSRLTVL.